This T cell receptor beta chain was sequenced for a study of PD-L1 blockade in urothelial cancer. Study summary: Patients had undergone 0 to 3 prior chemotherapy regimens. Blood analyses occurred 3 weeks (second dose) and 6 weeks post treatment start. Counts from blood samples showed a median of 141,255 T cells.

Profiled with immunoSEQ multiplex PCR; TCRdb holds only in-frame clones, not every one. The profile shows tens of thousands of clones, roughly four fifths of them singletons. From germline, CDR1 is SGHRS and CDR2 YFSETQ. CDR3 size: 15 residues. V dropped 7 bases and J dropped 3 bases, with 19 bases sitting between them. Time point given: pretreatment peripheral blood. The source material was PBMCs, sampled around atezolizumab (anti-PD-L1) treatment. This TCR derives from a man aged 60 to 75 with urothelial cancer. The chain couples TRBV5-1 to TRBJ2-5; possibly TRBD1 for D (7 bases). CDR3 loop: CASRVGGGSEETQYF. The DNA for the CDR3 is TGCGCCAGCCGCGTCGGAGGGGGCTCAGAAGAGACCCAGTACTTC.